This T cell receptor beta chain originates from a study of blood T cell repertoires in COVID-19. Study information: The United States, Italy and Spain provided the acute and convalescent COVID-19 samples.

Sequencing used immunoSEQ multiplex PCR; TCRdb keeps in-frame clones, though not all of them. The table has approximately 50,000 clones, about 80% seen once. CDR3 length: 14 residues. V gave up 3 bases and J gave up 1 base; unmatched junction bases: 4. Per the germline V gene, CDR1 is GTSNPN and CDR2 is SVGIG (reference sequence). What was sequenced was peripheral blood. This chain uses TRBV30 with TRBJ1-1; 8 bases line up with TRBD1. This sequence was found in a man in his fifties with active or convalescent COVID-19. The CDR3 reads CAWSAGTGNTEAFF. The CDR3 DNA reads TGTGCCTGGAGCGCCGGGACAGGGAACACTGAAGCTTTCTTT.